This is a list of T cell receptor beta chains from one sample in a study of blood T cells in healthy people across ages. A single record per CDR3 protein comes from TCRdb applying MiXCR to the 5' RACE reads. The table includes around 1,000,000 distinct CDR3 sequences, 35% to 40% detected once. Sequenced material: blood. The source of these receptors is a man aged 18 to 29 in good health. The CDR3 runs from the conserved cysteine through the conserved F or W. A D gene is named only where the DNA matches it firmly. Where a row states a size, it is once, few, many or the class of an expanded clone; other rows omit it.

J | D | V | size | DNA | CDR3
TRBJ2-1 | NA | TRBV4-1 | NA | TGCGCCAGCAGCCACCCCTCGGGTAGAGAGGATCACTACAATGAGCAGTTCTTC | CASSHPSGREDHYNEQFF
TRBJ1-4 | NA | TRBV11-2 | NA | TGTGCCAGCAGCTTAGAAGGGGGTCCCGCCGAACTGTTTTTT | CASSLEGGPAELFF
TRBJ1-2 | NA | TRBV15 | few | TGTGCCACCAGCAGAGATATCCCCAGGGGAAACTATGGCTACACCTTC | CATSRDIPRGNYGYTF
TRBJ2-1 | TRBD1 | TRBV12-3/TRBV12-4 | NA | TGTGCCAGCAGTTTTACGGGACAGGGTTACAATGAGGAGTTCTTC | CASSFTGQGYNEEFF
TRBJ2-3 | TRBD2 | TRBV7-2 | NA | TGTGCCAGCAGCTTACTGGGGCTAGCGGGGAGAGATACGCAGTATTTT | CASSLLGLAGRDTQYF
TRBJ2-3 | NA | TRBV27 | few | TGTGCCAGCAGTTTGTCGTTCTTGGGGCCAGATACGCAGTATTTT | CASSLSFLGPDTQYF
TRBJ1-1 | NA | TRBV3-1 | NA | TGTGCCAGCAGCCAAGATTGGGTTACCGAGGGCACTGAAGCTTTCTTT | CASSQDWVTEGTEAFF
TRBJ2-3 | TRBD2 | TRBV11-2 | NA | TGTGCCAGCAGTCCCCGGACGAGACTAGCGGTAGATACGCAGTATTTT | CASSPRTRLAVDTQYF
TRBJ2-7 | NA | TRBV20-1 | NA | TGCAGTGCTAGAGTGCCGGGGGGCAGGGCCACCTACGAGCAGTACTTC | CSARVPGGRATYEQYF
TRBJ1-1 | NA | TRBV7-3 | few | TGTGCCAGCAGCTTATCCCGGGCGGACGGTGAAGCTTTCTTT | CASSLSRADGEAFF
TRBJ1-5 | NA | TRBV7-2 | NA | TGTGCCAGCAGCTCAACGTTTACTCAGCCCCAGCATTTT | CASSSTFTQPQHF
TRBJ1-2 | TRBD1 | TRBV5-1 | few | TGCGCCAGCACCCCCACAGGGGAGGGCTATGGCTACACCTTC | CASTPTGEGYGYTF
TRBJ2-1 | NA | TRBV5-1 | NA | TGCGCCAGCAGCCCGGCGGGACATACCGCAAATGAGCAGTTCTTC | CASSPAGHTANEQFF
TRBJ2-3 | TRBD2 | TRBV4-3 | many | TGCGCCAGCAGCCAAGATCCTAGCGGGGGGGCAAGAGATACGCAGTATTTT | CASSQDPSGGARDTQYF
TRBJ2-1 | NA | TRBV6-1 | NA | TGTGCCAGCAGTGAAGGAGCGGTCTCCTACAATGAGCAGTTCTTC | CASSEGAVSYNEQFF
TRBJ2-1 | NA | TRBV5-1 | NA | TGCGCCAGCAGCTTGGAAGCCAGCGACTCCTACAATGAGCAGTTCTTC | CASSLEASDSYNEQFF
TRBJ1-4 | NA | TRBV20-1 | NA | TGCGGTGCTAGGGAGGTGGTATATGAAAAACTGTTTTTT | CGAREVVYEKLFF
TRBJ2-1 | TRBD2 | TRBV20-1 | NA | TGCAGTGCTAGGTGGCTAGCGGGGGGTTCCTCTTCCTACAATGAGCAGTTCTTC | CSARWLAGGSSSYNEQFF
TRBJ1-5 | NA | TRBV12-3/TRBV12-4 | NA | TGTGCCAGCAGTACTAACGGAGGGCATCAGCCCCAGCATTTT | CASSTNGGHQPQHF
TRBJ2-1 | NA | TRBV7-2 | NA | TGTGCCAGCAGCGAGGGGACATTCGGACAACAGTTCTTC | CASSEGTFGQQFF
TRBJ2-3 | NA | TRBV4-2 | once | TGTGCCAGCAGCCCGAGGGGGCAGGGAGGGCAGTATTTT | CASSPRGQGGQYF
TRBJ2-5 | TRBD2 | TRBV12-3/TRBV12-4 | NA | TGTGCCAGCAGCCGGGGACTAATTGAAGAGACCCAGTACTTC | CASSRGLIEETQYF
TRBJ1-1 | NA | TRBV4-2 | NA | TGTGCCAGCAGCCAAGATGCCGGGGGCGGAGTTGAAGCTTTCTTT | CASSQDAGGGVEAFF
TRBJ1-2 | TRBD1 | TRBV12-3/TRBV12-4 | few | TGTGCCAGCAGTTCGGGACAGAGCAGACGTGGCTACACCTTC | CASSSGQSRRGYTF
TRBJ2-1 | NA | TRBV12-3/TRBV12-4 | NA | TGTGCCAGCAGTTTAGGTGACTCTGTTCCCAATGAGCAGTTCTTC | CASSLGDSVPNEQFF
TRBJ1-2 | NA | TRBV6-1 | NA | TGTGCCAGCAGTGGGTCTCCAGGGTATGGCTACACCTTC | CASSGSPGYGYTF
TRBJ2-5 | NA | TRBV14 | NA | TGTGCCAGCAGCCAAGAATTTCGACGGGGCGGTGAGACCCAGTACTTC | CASSQEFRRGGETQYF
TRBJ2-7 | TRBD1 | TRBV4-1 | once | TGCGCCAGCAGCCGGGACAGCTCCGGATCCTACAATGAGCAGTACTTC | CASSRDSSGSYNEQYF
TRBJ2-3 | TRBD1 | TRBV12-3/TRBV12-4 | NA | TGTGCCAGCATCCTGGACAGGGCTAGCACAGATACGCAGTATTTT | CASILDRASTDTQYF
TRBJ2-3 | TRBD2 | TRBV27 | once | TGTGCCAGCAGTCCCTGGACTAGCGGGGACCTCACAGATACGCAGTATTTT | CASSPWTSGDLTDTQYF
TRBJ2-1 | NA | TRBV29-1 | NA | TGCAGCGTGGGAGCCCACAATGAGCAGTTCTTC | CSVGAHNEQFF
TRBJ1-1 | TRBD1 | TRBV28 | NA | TGTGCCAGCAGCGTGACAGGGGGCGCGAGGAGCACTGAAGCTTTCTTT | CASSVTGGARSTEAFF
TRBJ2-7 | NA | TRBV27 | NA | TGTGCCAGCAGTTTTTTTGGGGGGAGCTCCTACAATGAGCAGTACTTC | CASSFFGGSSYNEQYF
TRBJ1-5 | NA | TRBV3-1 | NA | TGTGCCGGCAGTCAAGTCCCGACAGTCAACAATCAGCCCCAGCATTTT | CAGSQVPTVNNQPQHF
TRBJ2-7 | TRBD1 | TRBV20-1 | NA | TGCAGTGCCACCGGGACAGGGGTGGTCATTGGACCCCTGTACGAGCAGTACTTC | CSATGTGVVIGPLYEQYF
TRBJ2-6 | NA | TRBV29-1 | few | TGCAGCGTTGAAGGGCAGAACACTTACTCTGGGGCCAACGTCCTGACTTTC | CSVEGQNTYSGANVLTF
TRBJ2-7 | TRBD2 | TRBV20-1 | NA | TGCAGTGCCAGACTAGCGGGGACCTCATACAATGAGCAGTACTTC | CSARLAGTSYNEQYF
TRBJ2-3 | NA | TRBV11-1 | NA | TGTGCCAGCAGCCGCCGGGATGCCCAAGATACGCAGTATTTT | CASSRRDAQDTQYF
TRBJ2-3 | NA | TRBV5-1 | NA | TGCGCCAGCAGACCGGGAACTTACACAGATACGCAGTATTTT | CASRPGTYTDTQYF
TRBJ1-5 | TRBD1 | TRBV9 | few | TGTGCCAGCAGCGTAGAAGACAGGGATCAGCCCCAGCATTTT | CASSVEDRDQPQHF